These 30 T cell receptor beta chains came from one sample sequenced in a study of blood T cell repertoires in COVID-19 (TCRdb year 2020). Library method: the immunoSEQ multiplex PCR assay. TCRdb took over this immuneACCESS table, retaining in-frame rearrangements with V and J assigned. Such tables are incomplete; in checked studies, under half of the missing clones stem from an unresolved V gene, and the remainder is unexplained. Within this sample are about 85,000 clones, with approximately 90% of them counted one time only. In total, the top ten clones hold less than 2.5% of the sample. Sample: peripheral blood. These receptors were obtained from a human donor with active COVID-19. The donor label of this sample is uncertain.

V is TRBV5-1 and J is TRBJ2-5, with 8 bases aligning to TRBD1. The germline V gene has CDR1 SGHRS and CDR2 YFSETQ. The V segment lost 0 bases and the J segment 4 bases; nucleotides outside the gene matches: 5. This CDR3 is built from 15 residues. The CDR3 coding sequence is TGCGCCAGCAGCTTGGGAGGACAGGGTACAGAGACCCAGTACTTC. It translates to CASSLGGQGTETQYF.

In DNA, the CDR3 is TGTGCCAGTAGTATGCCGGGACTACAAGAGACCCAGTACTTC. It is translated as CASSMPGLQETQYF. The chain employs TRBV19 and TRBJ2-5, with 7 positions matching TRBD2. The ends lost 3 bases at V and 2 bases at J; junction bases unmatched: 3. This CDR3 comprises 14 residues. Germline V CDR1 and CDR2: LNHDA, SQIVND (reference sequence).

This chain links TRBV7-9 with TRBJ1-5; 7 nucleotides agree with TRBD1. Germline values: CDR1 SEHNR, CDR2 FQNEAQ (reference sequence). CDR3 size: 15 residues. V trimming: 1 base; J trimming: 3 bases; junction bases outside the gene matches: 3. In DNA, the CDR3 is TGTGCCAGCAGCTTAGAAGGGACAGACAATCAGCCCCAGCATTTT. This gives the protein CASSLEGTDNQPQHF. Based on the CDR3 plus reference TRBV7-9 and TRBJ1-5, the full variable domain is DTGVSQNPRHKITKRGQNVTFRCDPISEHNRLYWYRQTLGQGPEFLTYFQNEAQLEKSRLLSDRFSAERPKGSFSTLEIQRTEQGDSAMYLCASSLEGTDNQPQHFGDGTRLSIL.

This chain links TRBV6-6 with TRBJ2-2; 13 positions match TRBD2. Germline CDR1 and CDR2: MNHNY and SVGAGI (reference sequence). The length of the CDR3 is 15 residues. J gave up 4 bases and V 8 bases, and 4 bases lay outside the gene matches. This chain's CDR3 is CASGTSGEPTGELFF. The CDR3 DNA reads as TGTGCCAGCGGGACTAGCGGGGAGCCCACCGGGGAGCTGTTTTTT.

This clone was picked up one time. V gene TRBV19 combines with J gene TRBJ2-1; 7 bases agree with TRBD1. Trimming at V came to 6 bases and at J to 4 bases, leaving 12 bases not matched to a gene. Per the germline V gene, CDR1 is LNHDA and CDR2 is SQIVND (reference sequence). CDR3 length: 16 residues. CDR3 nucleotides: TGTGCCAGTAGCCTATCGACAGGGTGGGCATACAATGAGCAGTTCTTC. Its translation is CASSLSTGWAYNEQFF. The whole variable domain, remainder taken from reference TRBV19 and TRBJ2-1, is DGGITQSPKYLFRKEGQNVTLSCEQNLNHDAMYWYRQDPGQGLRLIYYSQIVNDFQKGDIAEGYSVSREKKESFPLTVTSAQKNPTAFYLCASSLSTGWAYNEQFFGPGTRLTVL.

V and J are TRBV5-1 and TRBJ1-1, with TRBD1 matching over 7 bases. With V trimmed by 1 base and J by 3 bases, 6 bases remained unmatched. This CDR3 is 15 amino acids long. The germline V gene has CDR1 SGHRS and CDR2 YFSETQ. The CDR3 sequence is CASSLQARGDTEAFF. The CDR3 nucleotides are TGCGCCAGCAGCTTGCAGGCCAGGGGGGACACTGAAGCTTTCTTT.

The rearrangement links TRBV6-1 to TRBJ1-5; 10 nucleotides match TRBD1. Trimming at V came to 2 bases and at J to 0 bases, leaving 13 bases not matched to a gene. CDR3 length: 20 amino acids. The germline V gene has CDR1 MNHNS and CDR2 SASEGT. The CDR3 loop is CASSELLDRGRIYSNQPQHF. The CDR3, as DNA: TGTGCCAGCAGTGAACTCCTCGACAGGGGGCGAATCTATAGCAATCAGCCCCAGCATTTT.

The rearrangement links TRBV6-6 to TRBJ2-7; no clear D gene. The ends were cut back, 5 bases at V and 1 base at J, with 24 bases in the middle. The CDR3 has 18 residues. Germline loops: CDR1 MNHNY, CDR2 SVGAGI (reference sequence). The CDR3 is CASSPKWATSSTSYEQYF. The CDR3 bases are TGTGCCAGCAGTCCCAAGTGGGCCACATCCAGCACATCCTACGAGCAGTACTTC.

The V and J genes are TRBV4-3 and TRBJ1-4; D uncertain. CDR3 length equals 15 residues. Trimming removed 3 bases at V and 8 bases at J, with 16 bases between. From germline, CDR1 is LGHNA and CDR2 YSLEER. The CDR3 is CASSQDSLSGEKLFF. In nucleotides, the CDR3 is TGCGCCAGCAGCCAGGATTCTCTTTCGGGAGAAAAACTGTTTTTT.

The rearrangement links TRBV11-2 to TRBJ2-2; the D gene is possibly TRBD1 (6 bases). In germline, CDR1 is SGHAT, CDR2 FQNNGV. There are 14 residues in the CDR3. The V and J ends lost 2 bases and 6 bases respectively, with 10 bases between them. The CDR3 sequence is CASSLNPGAGELFF. As DNA, the CDR3 is TGTGCCAGCAGCTTAAATCCAGGGGCCGGGGAGCTGTTTTTT.

This clone was seen a few times. The CDR3 here is CASSLGGGRNTEAFF. The CDR3 bases are TGTGCCAGCAGCTTAGGGGGGGGTAGGAACACTGAAGCTTTCTTT. The V gene is TRBV11-2, the J gene TRBJ1-1, with D maybe TRBD1 (5 bases). Germline CDR1 is SGHAT and CDR2 is FQNNGV. The ends were cut back, 1 base at V and 1 base at J, with 10 bases in the middle. The length of the CDR3 is 15 residues.

CDR3 sequence reads: CASSQEGAGGHTHNEQFF. In DNA, the CDR3 is TGTGCCAGCAGCCAAGAGGGGGCGGGGGGCCACACACACAATGAGCAGTTCTTC. The chain employs TRBV3-1 (or the pseudogene TRBV3-2) and TRBJ2-1; 8 positions match TRBD2. V gave up 0 bases and J gave up 5 bases; unmatched junction bases: 12. The CDR3 runs 18 residues. In germline, CDR1 is LGHDT, CDR2 YNNKEL (reference sequence).

The V call is TRBV7-2, the J call TRBJ2-1; 7 positions match TRBD2. Germline values: CDR1 SGHTA, CDR2 FQGNSA. CDR3 length: 16 residues. The trim removed 0 bases at V and 12 bases at J, leaving 14 bases unmatched. The CDR3 here is CASSLAERGGPGVQFF. The CDR3 nucleotides read TGTGCCAGCAGCTTAGCGGAGCGGGGAGGCCCAGGCGTGCAGTTCTTC.

V is TRBV5-1 and J is TRBJ1-5, with 7 bases aligning to TRBD1. V gave up 4 bases and J gave up 4 bases; unmatched junction bases: 8. The germline CDR1 and CDR2 sequences are SGHRS and YFSETQ. This CDR3 region has 15 residues. This CDR3 reads CASSHGTDENQPQHF. The CDR3 region has the DNA TGCGCCAGCAGCCACGGGACAGACGAGAATCAGCCCCAGCATTTT.

This sequence joins TRBV7-6 and TRBJ2-7, with TRBD1 matching 9 bases. The CDR3 consists of 16 residues. Per germline, CDR1 SGHVS and CDR2 FNYEAQ. Trimming took 1 base from V and 4 from J; bases not matched to a gene: 8. DNA for the CDR3: TGTGCCAGCAGCTTAGGTTATAGGGACAGGGAATACGAGCAGTACTTC. Residues: CASSLGYRDREYEQYF.

The genes are TRBV19 and TRBJ2-3; the D is unclear. V was pared by 5 bases and J by 2 bases, with 14 bases between. The CDR3 length is 15 residues. Germline CDR1 LNHDA, CDR2 SQIVND (reference sequence). CDR3 sequence (DNA): TGTGCCAGTAGTGCAAGTCAGTTCTTCACAGATACGCAGTATTTT. It encodes CASSASQFFTDTQYF.

The chain employs TRBV5-6 and TRBJ2-7; 7 nucleotides line up with TRBD1. Germline V lookup: CDR1 SGHDT, CDR2 YYEEEE. The CDR3 has 16 amino acids. J was trimmed by 3 bases and V by 1 base; bases with no gene match: 10. The CDR3 DNA reads TGTGCCAGCAGCTTGACCCCGACAGGGCCTCACTACGAGCAGTACTTC. It translates to CASSLTPTGPHYEQYF.

The chain links TRBV19 to TRBJ1-5, with 9 bases fitting TRBD1. The germline gives CDR1 LNHDA, CDR2 SQIVND (reference sequence). J was trimmed by 7 bases and V by 5 bases; bases with no gene match: 12. CDR3 length: 16 amino acids. DNA of the CDR3: TGTGCCAGTAGTGCCCGGGACAGGGTAGGGAGACAGCCCCAGCATTTT. Translating gives CASSARDRVGRQPQHF.

The chain links TRBV4-2 to TRBJ1-5; TRBD1 might be the D (6 bases). From germline, CDR1 is LGHNA and CDR2 YNFKEQ. This CDR3 region has 21 residues. V lost 0 bases and J 0 bases, leaving 24 bases between the germline ends. Here the CDR3 DNA reads TGTGCCAGCAGCCAAGATATCGTGGTGTGGCCCGGGACACCTAGCAATCAGCCCCAGCATTTT. It is translated as CASSQDIVVWPGTPSNQPQHF.

CDR3 sequence reads: CASSLDNTGPGRTQYF. CDR3 DNA: TGCGCCAGCAGCTTGGACAATACAGGGCCCGGGCGGACCCAGTACTTC. The J gene is TRBJ2-5, the V gene TRBV5-1; possibly TRBD1 for D (6 bases). Germline V gene data show CDR1 as SGHRS and CDR2 as YFSETQ. CDR3 length equals 16 residues. Trimming cost V 0 bases and J 7 bases, with 19 bases left between them.

The rearrangement joins TRBV5-1 to TRBJ1-2; 7 bases are shared with TRBD1. J lost 5 bases, V lost 0 bases, and 4 bases had no gene match. The length of the CDR3 is 14 residues. The germline CDR1 and CDR2 sequences are SGHRS and YFSETQ. The CDR3 sequence is CASSLDPGGYGYTF. DNA for the CDR3: TGCGCCAGCAGCTTGGATCCAGGGGGTTATGGCTACACCTTC. The full variable domain, with the rest looked up from reference TRBV5-1 and TRBJ1-2, is KAGVTQTPRYLIKTRGQQVTLSCSPISGHRSVSWYQQTPGQGLQFLFEYFSETQRNKGNFPGRFSGRQFSNSRSEMNVSTLELGDSALYLCASSLDPGGYGYTFGSGTRLTVV.

The CDR3 here is CASRALLQETQYF. CDR3 coding DNA: TGTGCCAGCCGCGCCCTTTTGCAAGAGACCCAGTACTTC. This chain joins TRBV28 and TRBJ2-5; D not resolved. CDR3 length equals 13 residues. Trimming removed 8 bases at V and 2 bases at J, with 12 bases between. Germline V gene lookup returns CDR1 MDHEN and CDR2 SYDVKM. Full variable domain (outside the CDR3, taken from reference TRBV28 and TRBJ2-5): DVKVTQSSRYLVKRTGEKVFLECVQDMDHENMFWYRQDPGLGLRLIYFSYDVKMKEKGDIPEGYSVSREKKERFSLILESASTNQTSMYLCASRALLQETQYFGPGTRLLVL.

This chain links TRBV15 with TRBJ1-1, with D unresolved. CDR1 LNHNV and CDR2 YYDKDF come from the germline V gene (reference sequence). Trimming cost V 0 bases and J 1 base, with 12 bases left between them. This CDR3 has 16 amino acids. CDR3 in amino acids: CATSRDRENTNTEAFF. CDR3 nucleotide sequence: TGTGCCACCAGCAGAGATAGGGAGAATACGAACACTGAAGCTTTCTTT. The full variable domain, rest sourced from reference TRBV15 and TRBJ1-1, is DAMVIQNPRYQVTQFGKPVTLSCSQTLNHNVMYWYQQKSSQAPKLLFHYYDKDFNNEADTPDNFQSRRPNTSFCFLDIRSPGLGDTAMYLCATSRDRENTNTEAFFGQGTRLTVV.

J is TRBJ2-1 and V is TRBV4-3; 10 bases are a match to TRBD2. Germline trimming cut 0 bases from V and 4 bases from J; bases unmatched to any gene: 3. The CDR3 runs 16 residues. Germline V lookup: CDR1 LGHNA, CDR2 YSLEER. The CDR3, as DNA: TGCGCCAGCAGCCAAGATGTGACTAGCGGGTACAATGAGCAGTTCTTC. This encodes CASSQDVTSGYNEQFF.

The chain employs TRBV7-2 and TRBJ2-5, with D unclear. The germline V and J ends were trimmed by 6 bases and 1 base, with 9 bases remaining between them. Germline V gene data show CDR1 as SGHTA and CDR2 as FQGNSA. This CDR3 has 13 residues. For the CDR3, the DNA is TGTGCCAGCAGGCGGAGTTCCCAAGAGACCCAGTACTTC. It codes for CASRRSSQETQYF.

To note about this clone: A junction boundary mismatches the germline segment, possibly from a read error. The chain has TRBV5-1 and TRBJ2-7; TRBD1 is a possible D gene (5 bases). This CDR3 spans 12 amino acids. Germline CDR1 is SGHRS and CDR2 is YFSETQ. CDR3 in amino acids: CASSLGPGAKYF. CDR3 nucleotide sequence: TGCGCCAGCAGTTTGGGTCCTGGGGCAAAGTACTTC.

The rearrangement links TRBV5-4 to TRBJ2-7; weak D call: TRBD2 (6 bases). Germline CDR1 is SGHNT and CDR2 is YYREEE (reference sequence). The CDR3 totals 15 residues. Trimming left V 0 bases short and J 5 bases short, with 15 bases between. This CDR3 is CASSLAGEEGNEQYF. The CDR3 DNA reads as TGTGCCAGCAGCTTGGCCGGGGAGGAAGGTAACGAGCAGTACTTC.

In DNA, the CDR3 is TGTGCCAGCAGCTTGGGAAGGCAGGTCAACACTGAAGCTTTCTTT. As protein: CASSLGRQVNTEAFF. This chain joins TRBV5-4 and TRBJ1-1; D gene ambiguous. V was pared by 0 bases and J by 2 bases, with 11 bases between. This CDR3 is built from 15 residues. CDR1 is SGHNT, CDR2 YYREEE, per germline (reference sequence). The full variable domain, with the rest looked up from reference TRBV5-4 and TRBJ1-1, is ETGVTQSPTHLIKTRGQQVTLRCSSQSGHNTVSWYQQALGQGPQFIFQYYREEENGRGNFPPRFSGLQFPNYSSELNVNALELDDSALYLCASSLGRQVNTEAFFGQGTRLTVV.

This chain links TRBV12-3 or TRBV12-4 with TRBJ2-2, with a weak D call TRBD2 (6 bases). The CDR3 contains 11 residues. V was pared by 10 bases and J by 5 bases, with 8 bases between. This CDR3 is CATGGTGELFF. DNA for the CDR3: TGTGCCACCGGGGGAACCGGGGAGCTGTTTTTT.

This chain uses TRBV28 with TRBJ1-2, with D tentatively TRBD1 (5 bases). CDR1 and CDR2 (germline): MDHEN, SYDVKM. There are 15 residues in the CDR3. The V end lost 2 bases, the J end lost 8 bases, and 18 bases lay between the germline ends. The CDR3 DNA is TGTGCCAGCAGTTTAAGGGCTACGGGGGTTGGGGGCTACACCTTC. Amino acid sequence: CASSLRATGVGGYTF.